This record covers a single T cell receptor (beta chain). Its target is unknown. Looked up from germline, CDR1 is SNHLY and CDR2 is FYNNEI. The CDR3 contains 15 residues. V shed 0 bases, J shed 7 bases, and the junction held 6 bases outside the gene matches. The entry originates in a study of T cell responses to AZD1222 COVID-19 vaccine. General study points: Among AZD1222 vaccinees, only six were seropositive at baseline.

Using immunoSEQ multiplex PCR, the repertoire was profiled, and TCRdb retains in-frame clones only, with some absent. The sample lists about 120,000 clones, about 89% occurring once. The source was peripheral blood, collected on day 0 of AZD1222 vaccination. This chain connects TRBV2 to TRBJ1-2, with 9 bases lining up with TRBD1. The TCR comes from an adult in good health. This CDR3 reads CASSEALRQGVGYTF. The CDR3 bases are TGTGCCAGCAGTGAAGCGCTTCGACAGGGGGTTGGCTACACCTTC.